The clone carrying this T cell receptor beta chain was counted ten times or more. The sample comes from a study of T cells after yellow fever vaccination. TCRdb called the 5' RACE reads again in MiXCR, with one record for every CDR3 protein. The table records 300,000 to 350,000 distinct CDR3 sequences, approximately 4.3% of them present only once. This sequence originates from a man younger than 30 who received the YFV17D yellow fever vaccine. Material: PBMCs, obtained 15 days after the yellow fever booster vaccination.

CDR3 sequence reads: CSAVKTGNTGELFF. The CDR3 nucleotides read TGCAGTGCTGTAAAGACAGGGAACACCGGGGAGCTGTTTTTT. The V and J genes are TRBV20-1 and TRBJ2-2, with D perhaps TRBD1 (6 bases). V lost 5 bases, J lost 1 base, and 11 bases lay in between. There are 14 residues in the CDR3. Per the germline V gene, CDR1 is DFQATT and CDR2 is SNEGSKA (reference sequence).